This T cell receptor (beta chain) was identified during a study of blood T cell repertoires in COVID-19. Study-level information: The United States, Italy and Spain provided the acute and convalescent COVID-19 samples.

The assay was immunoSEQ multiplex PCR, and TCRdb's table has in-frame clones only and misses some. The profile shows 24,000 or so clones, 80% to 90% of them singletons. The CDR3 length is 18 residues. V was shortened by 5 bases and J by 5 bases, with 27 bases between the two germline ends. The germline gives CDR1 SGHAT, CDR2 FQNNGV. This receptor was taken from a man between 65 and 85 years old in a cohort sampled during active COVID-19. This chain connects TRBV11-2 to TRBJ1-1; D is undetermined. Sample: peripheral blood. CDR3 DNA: TGTGCCAGCAGCCCAGGTGGGAGTTCAGCTCTTAGGCGGACTGAAGCTTTCTTT. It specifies CASSPGGSSALRRTEAFF.